This TCR beta chain was captured in a study of tumor and adjacent non-tumor tissue in lung cancer. Looking at the study overall: Histology: about a dozen adenocarcinoma, a couple of squamous cell carcinoma, 1 small cell lung cancer. Each sample yielded around 4.2 million productive TCRbeta reads on average. Overall study results and limits: Tumor TCR diversity, when higher, was linked to shorter survival. Normal lung showed higher cumulative top 100 clone frequency than tumor.

A word on this clonotype: Its antigen is as yet unknown. The germline gene is not matched at one end of the junction; a read error may be the cause.

RNA was extracted from bulk tissue without any cell sorting. Distant lung tissue was collected more than 3 cm away from the tumor edge. TCRbeta libraries were built with three rounds of nested PCR, modified from ARM-PCR. MiXCR was run by TCRdb on the multiplex PCR reads, yielding one entry per CDR3 protein. Of some 100,000 distinct CDR3 sequences listed, 60% to 80% are singletons. The receptor's source is a man aged 55 to 70 with non-small cell lung cancer. Input material: distant non-tumor lung tissue.

The CDR3 reads CACSYSRTASYNEQFF. For the CDR3, the DNA is TGTGCCTGCAGTTACTCGCGGACCGCATCCTACAATGAGCAGTTCTTC. The V call is TRBV6-5, the J call TRBJ2-1; D unclear. CDR1 is MNHEY and CDR2 is SVGAGI in the germline V gene. The CDR3 has 16 amino acids.